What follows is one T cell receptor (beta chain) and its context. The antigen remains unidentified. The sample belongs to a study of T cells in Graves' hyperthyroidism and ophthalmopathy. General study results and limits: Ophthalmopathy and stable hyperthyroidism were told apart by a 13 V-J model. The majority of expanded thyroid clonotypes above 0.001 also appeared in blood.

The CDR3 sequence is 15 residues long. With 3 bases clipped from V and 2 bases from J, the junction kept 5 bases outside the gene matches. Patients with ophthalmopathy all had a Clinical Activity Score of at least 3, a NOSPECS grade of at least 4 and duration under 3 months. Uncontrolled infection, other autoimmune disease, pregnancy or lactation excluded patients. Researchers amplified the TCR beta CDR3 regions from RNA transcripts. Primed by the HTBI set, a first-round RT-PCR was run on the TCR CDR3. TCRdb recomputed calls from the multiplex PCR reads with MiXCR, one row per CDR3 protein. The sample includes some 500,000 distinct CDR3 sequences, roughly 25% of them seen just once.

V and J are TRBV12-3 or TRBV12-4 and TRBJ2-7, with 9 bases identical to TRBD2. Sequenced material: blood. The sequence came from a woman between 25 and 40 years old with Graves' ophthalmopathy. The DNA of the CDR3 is TGTGCCAGCAGTTTCAAAGCGGGGGGTGCCTACGAGCAGTACTTC. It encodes CASSFKAGGAYEQYF.